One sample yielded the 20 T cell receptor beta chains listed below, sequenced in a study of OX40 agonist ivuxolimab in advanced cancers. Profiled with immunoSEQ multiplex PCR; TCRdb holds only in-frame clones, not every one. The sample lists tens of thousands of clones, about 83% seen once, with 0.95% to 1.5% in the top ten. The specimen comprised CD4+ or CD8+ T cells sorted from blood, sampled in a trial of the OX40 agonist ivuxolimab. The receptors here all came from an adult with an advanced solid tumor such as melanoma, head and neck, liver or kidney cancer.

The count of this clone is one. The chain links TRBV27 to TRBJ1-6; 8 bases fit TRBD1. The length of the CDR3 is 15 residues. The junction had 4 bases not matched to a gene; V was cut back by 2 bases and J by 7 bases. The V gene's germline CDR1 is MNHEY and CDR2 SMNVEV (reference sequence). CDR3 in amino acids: CASSLRYRGNSPLHF. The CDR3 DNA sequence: TGTGCCAGCAGTTTACGGTACAGGGGGAATTCACCCCTCCACTTT.

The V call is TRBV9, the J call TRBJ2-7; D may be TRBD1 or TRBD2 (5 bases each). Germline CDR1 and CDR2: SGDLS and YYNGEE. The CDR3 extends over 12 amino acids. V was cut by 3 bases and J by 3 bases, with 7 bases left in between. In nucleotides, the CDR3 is TGTGCCAGCAGCGGTGGGGGCTACGAGCAGTACTTC. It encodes CASSGGGYEQYF.

CDR3: CASSQGQNLYGYTF. The CDR3 DNA follows: TGTGCCAGCAGCCAGGGACAGAATCTGTATGGCTACACCTTC. The chain is built from TRBV7-3 and TRBJ1-2, with 7 bases aligning to TRBD1. J gave up 5 bases and V 5 bases, and 8 bases lay outside the gene matches. Germline CDR1 reads SGHTA; CDR2 reads FQGTGA. The CDR3 sequence is 14 residues long.

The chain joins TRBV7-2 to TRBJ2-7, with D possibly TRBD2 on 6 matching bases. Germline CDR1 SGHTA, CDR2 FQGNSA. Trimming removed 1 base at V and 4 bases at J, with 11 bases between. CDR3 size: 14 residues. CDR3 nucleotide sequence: TGTGCCAGCAGCTTAGGCTGGGGGGTGTACGAGCAGTACTTC. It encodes CASSLGWGVYEQYF.

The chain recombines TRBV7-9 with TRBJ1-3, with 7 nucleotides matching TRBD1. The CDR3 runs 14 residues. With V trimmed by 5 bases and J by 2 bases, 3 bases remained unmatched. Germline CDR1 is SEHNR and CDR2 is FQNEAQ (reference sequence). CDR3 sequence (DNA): TGTGCCAGCAGCCCCACAGGGGCTGGAAACACCATATATTTT. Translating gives CASSPTGAGNTIYF.

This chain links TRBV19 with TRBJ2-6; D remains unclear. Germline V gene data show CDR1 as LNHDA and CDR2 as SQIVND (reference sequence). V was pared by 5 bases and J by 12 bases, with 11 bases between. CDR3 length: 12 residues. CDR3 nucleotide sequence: TGTGCCAGTAGTTTTAATGAAGGCGTCCTGACTTTC. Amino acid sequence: CASSFNEGVLTF.

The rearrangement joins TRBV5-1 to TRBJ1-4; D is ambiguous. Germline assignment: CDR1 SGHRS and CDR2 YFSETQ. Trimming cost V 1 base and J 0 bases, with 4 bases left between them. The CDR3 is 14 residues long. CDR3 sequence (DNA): TGCGCCAGCAGCTTGACGACAACTAATGAAAAACTGTTTTTT. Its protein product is CASSLTTTNEKLFF.

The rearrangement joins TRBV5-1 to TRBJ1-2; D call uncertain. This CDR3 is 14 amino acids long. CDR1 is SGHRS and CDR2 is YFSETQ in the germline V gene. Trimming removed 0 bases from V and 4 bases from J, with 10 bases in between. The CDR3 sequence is CASSLAGGPYGYTF. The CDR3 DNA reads TGCGCCAGCAGCTTGGCCGGAGGCCCCTATGGCTACACCTTC.

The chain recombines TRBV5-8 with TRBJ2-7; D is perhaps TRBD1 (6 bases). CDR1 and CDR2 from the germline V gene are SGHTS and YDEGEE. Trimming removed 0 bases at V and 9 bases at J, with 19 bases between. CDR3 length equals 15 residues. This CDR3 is CASSLVAGALSRQYF. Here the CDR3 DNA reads TGTGCCAGCAGCTTGGTAGCAGGGGCTTTGTCAAGGCAGTACTTC.

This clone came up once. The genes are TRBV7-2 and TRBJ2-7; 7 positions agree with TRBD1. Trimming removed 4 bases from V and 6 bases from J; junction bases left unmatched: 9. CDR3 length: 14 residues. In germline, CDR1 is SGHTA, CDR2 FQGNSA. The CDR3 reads CASSSGGRRSEQYF. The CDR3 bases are TGTGCCAGCAGCTCAGGGGGACGGAGGAGCGAGCAGTACTTC.

The CDR3 spells CASSRLGISEQFF. The CDR3 nucleotides are TGCGCCAGCAGCCGCCTGGGGATAAGTGAGCAGTTCTTC. This chain links TRBV4-1 with TRBJ2-1; D is unresolved. In germline, CDR1 is MGHRA, CDR2 YSYEKL. The CDR3 is made up of 13 amino acids. The V gene lost 4 bases and the J gene lost 9 bases, with 13 bases spanning the gap.

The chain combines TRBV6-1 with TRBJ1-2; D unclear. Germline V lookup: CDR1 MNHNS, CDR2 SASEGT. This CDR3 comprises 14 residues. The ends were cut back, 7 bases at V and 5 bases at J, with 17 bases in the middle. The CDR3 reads CASIVDLQRYGYTF. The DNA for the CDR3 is TGTGCCAGCATCGTAGATCTACAGAGGTATGGCTACACCTTC.

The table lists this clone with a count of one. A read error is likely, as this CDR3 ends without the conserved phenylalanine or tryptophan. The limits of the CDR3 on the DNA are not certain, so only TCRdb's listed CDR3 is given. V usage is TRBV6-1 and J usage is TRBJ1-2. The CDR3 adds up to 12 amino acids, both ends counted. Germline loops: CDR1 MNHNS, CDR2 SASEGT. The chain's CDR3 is CASSENPVRPPV.

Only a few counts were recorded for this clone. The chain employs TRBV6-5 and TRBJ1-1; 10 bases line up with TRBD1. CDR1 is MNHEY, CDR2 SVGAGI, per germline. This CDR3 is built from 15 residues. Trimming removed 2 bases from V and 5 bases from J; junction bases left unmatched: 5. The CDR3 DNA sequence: TGTGCCAGCAGTTACCCGACAGGGGGCCAAACTGAAGCTTTCTTT. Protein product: CASSYPTGGQTEAFF.

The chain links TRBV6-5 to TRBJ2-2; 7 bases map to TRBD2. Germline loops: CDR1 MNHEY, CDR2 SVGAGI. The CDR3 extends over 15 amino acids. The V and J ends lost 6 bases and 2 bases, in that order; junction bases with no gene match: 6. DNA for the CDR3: TGTGCCAGCAGGAGCGGGGAGGTTAACACCGGGGAGCTGTTTTTT. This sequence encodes CASRSGEVNTGELFF.

The CDR3 here is CASSPRDYGYTF. CDR3 DNA: TGTGCCAGCAGTCCCAGGGACTATGGCTACACCTTC. The rearrangement uses TRBV6-5 and TRBJ1-2; maybe TRBD1 (5 bases). Deletions cut 5 bases from V and 3 bases from J, with 7 bases between. The CDR3 runs 12 residues. Germline assignment: CDR1 MNHEY and CDR2 SVGAGI.

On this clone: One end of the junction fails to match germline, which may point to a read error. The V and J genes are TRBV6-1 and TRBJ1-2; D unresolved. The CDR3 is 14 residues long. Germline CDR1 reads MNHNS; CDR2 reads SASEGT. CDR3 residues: CASSDPTRVGPDFF. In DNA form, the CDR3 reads TGTGCCAGCAGTGACCCCACGAGGGTGGGCCCAGACTTCTTC.

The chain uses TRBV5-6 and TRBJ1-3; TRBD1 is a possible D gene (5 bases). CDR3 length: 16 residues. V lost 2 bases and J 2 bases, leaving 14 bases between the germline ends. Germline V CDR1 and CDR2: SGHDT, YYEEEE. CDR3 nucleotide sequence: TGTGCCAGCAGCTTTACCCCCCAGGGCCCTGGAAACACCATATATTTT. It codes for CASSFTPQGPGNTIYF.

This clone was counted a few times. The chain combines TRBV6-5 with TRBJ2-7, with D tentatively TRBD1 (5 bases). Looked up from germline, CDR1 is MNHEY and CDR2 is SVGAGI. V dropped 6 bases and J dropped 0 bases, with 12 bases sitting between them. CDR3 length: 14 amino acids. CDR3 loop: CASRDDRSSYEQYF. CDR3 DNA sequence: TGTGCCAGCAGGGACGACAGAAGCTCCTACGAGCAGTACTTC.

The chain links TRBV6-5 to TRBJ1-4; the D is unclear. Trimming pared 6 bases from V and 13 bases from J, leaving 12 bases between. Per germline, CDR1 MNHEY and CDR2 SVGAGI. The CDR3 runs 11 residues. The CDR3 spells CASRSDTLLFF. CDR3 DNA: TGTGCCAGCAGGTCCGACACGCTACTGTTTTTT.